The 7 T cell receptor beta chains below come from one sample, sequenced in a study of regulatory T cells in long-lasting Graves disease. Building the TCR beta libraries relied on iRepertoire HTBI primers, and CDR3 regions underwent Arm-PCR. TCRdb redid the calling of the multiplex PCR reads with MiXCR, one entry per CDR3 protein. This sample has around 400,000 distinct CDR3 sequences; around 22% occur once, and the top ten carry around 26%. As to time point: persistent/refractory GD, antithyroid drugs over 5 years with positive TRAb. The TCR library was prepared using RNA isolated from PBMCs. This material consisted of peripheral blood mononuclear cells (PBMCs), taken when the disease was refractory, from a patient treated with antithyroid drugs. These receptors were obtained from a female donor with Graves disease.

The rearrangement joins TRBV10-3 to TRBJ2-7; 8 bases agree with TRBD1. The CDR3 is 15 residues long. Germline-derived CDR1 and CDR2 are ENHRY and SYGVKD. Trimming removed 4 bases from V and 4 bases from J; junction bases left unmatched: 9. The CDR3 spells CAISGGQGIDYEQYF. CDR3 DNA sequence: TGTGCCATCAGTGGTGGACAGGGTATAGATTACGAGCAGTACTTC.

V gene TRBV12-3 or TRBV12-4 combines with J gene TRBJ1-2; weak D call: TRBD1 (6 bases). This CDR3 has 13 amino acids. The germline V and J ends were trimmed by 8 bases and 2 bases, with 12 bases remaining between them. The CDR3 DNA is TGTGCCAGCGGCGACGGGACAAACTATGGCTACACCTTC. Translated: CASGDGTNYGYTF.

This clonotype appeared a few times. CDR3 region: CASSLETKSYNEQFF. Written as DNA, the CDR3 is TGTGCCAGCAGCCTCGAGACAAAATCCTACAATGAGCAGTTCTTC. The genes are TRBV7-8 and TRBJ2-1; D is uncertain. Germline CDR1 SGHVS, CDR2 FQNEAQ. The CDR3 has 15 amino acids. V lost 5 bases to trimming and J lost 1 base, with 12 bases between them.

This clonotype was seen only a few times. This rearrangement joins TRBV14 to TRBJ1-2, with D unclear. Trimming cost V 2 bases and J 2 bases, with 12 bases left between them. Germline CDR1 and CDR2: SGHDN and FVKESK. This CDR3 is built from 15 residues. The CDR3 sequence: CASSQQHGLNYGYTF. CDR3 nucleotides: TGTGCCAGCAGCCAACAGCACGGACTAAACTATGGCTACACCTTC.

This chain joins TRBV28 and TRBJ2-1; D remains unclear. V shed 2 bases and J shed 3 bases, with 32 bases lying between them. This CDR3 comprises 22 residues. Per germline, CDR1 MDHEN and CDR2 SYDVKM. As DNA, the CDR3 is TGTGCCAGCAGTTTAATCCCCGACTGGCCCCCCCGGCCGAGTATTCACTACAATGAGCAGTTCTTC. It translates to CASSLIPDWPPRPSIHYNEQFF.

CDR3 nucleotide sequence: TGTGCCAGCATCTCACAACCCCGGGGGGTCGAGCAGTACTTC. Its translation is CASISQPRGVEQYF. The chain recombines TRBV11-2 with TRBJ2-7; 7 positions agree with TRBD2. Germline trimming cut 7 bases from V and 6 bases from J; bases unmatched to any gene: 12. This CDR3 has 14 amino acids. Germline V gene data show CDR1 as SGHAT and CDR2 as FQNNGV.

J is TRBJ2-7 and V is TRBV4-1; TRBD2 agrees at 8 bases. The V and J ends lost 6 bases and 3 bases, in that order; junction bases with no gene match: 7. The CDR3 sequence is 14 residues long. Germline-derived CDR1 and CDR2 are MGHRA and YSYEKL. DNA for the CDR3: TGCGCCAGCAGTAACTGGACTAGCATCTACGAGCAGTACTTC. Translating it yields CASSNWTSIYEQYF.